Here is one T cell receptor beta chain with its context. Its cognate antigen has yet to be identified. Within one base of it there is no much larger clone, and no base qualities were kept. From cysteine to phenylalanine, the CDR3 is 12 amino acids long. Solely the CDR3 DNA is kept, with 36 bases framed from the first base. A distance of 9 bases separates the germline ends of V and J, which lose 0 bases and 6 bases respectively. CDR1 and CDR2 are drawn from the germline V gene (reference sequence): DFQATT, SNEGSKA. The hyperthyroidism patients were 18 to 65 years old and newly diagnosed, with a disease duration of less than 2 months. Anyone with other autoimmune diseases, uncontrolled infections, pregnancy or lactation was excluded from the study. Clinical symptoms, serum thyroxine, TRAb, thyroid ultrasound and orbital computed tomography were used for diagnosis. Total RNA was extracted with Trizol reagent and quality-checked on an Agilent 2100 Bioanalyzer.

TCR beta CDR3 regions were amplified from RNA transcripts for repertoire sequencing. HTBI primers and the Qiagen OneStep RT-PCR kit were used in a first-round RT-PCR, which was followed by a second-round multiplex PCR, size selection and purification. Libraries were sequenced paired-end with 100 bp reads on an Illumina HiSeq2000. The source study handled its data this way. SOAPnuke was used for read processing, and reads with adapters, uncalled bases, a mean Phred below 15, or no exact constant-primer or identifier match were discarded. High-quality paired reads were merged with COPE v1.2.5. Unique nucleotide sequences were defined as clonotypes and aligned to IMGT TRB V, D and J references using MiTCR v1.1. Only V-J combinations with frequency above 0.0001 were analysed, covering about 99% of repertoires. For each V-J combination, a TCR clonal expansion and chaos score was defined as the ratio of F50 clonal expansion to chaos observed in the TCRdist matrix. Welch's t-statistics and random forest were used to reduce the features to 10 to 15 V-J combinations, which were then used as input to a naive Bayes classifier. The similarity between thyroid and blood repertoires was quantified using the Morisita-Horn index. TCRdb reanalyzed the raw reads on its own, using fastp at Q25 for trimming and MiXCR for clone calling, and kept in-frame beta chains. One record per CDR3 amino acid sequence lists the most common genes and DNA. Clone size and V and J calls follow TCRdb, not the original study. Here the sample has around 1,000,000 distinct CDR3 sequences; about 38% occur a single time. The ten largest make up roughly 10% of the sample.

The data derive from a study of Graves' ophthalmopathy and Graves' hyperthyroidism (dated by TCRdb to the late 2010s). In terms of the full investigation: Hyperthyroidism was considered stable if no progression to ophthalmopathy occurred within 18 months of follow-up. TCR beta repertoire signatures were used to distinguish Graves' ophthalmopathy from Graves' hyperthyroidism and to predict progression to ophthalmopathy. In total, under 150 blood samples were TCR-sequenced: around 42 ophthalmopathy, some 75 hyperthyroidism and approximately 17 hyperthyroidism-to-ophthalmopathy patients. To explore V-J signatures distinguishing ophthalmopathy from hyperthyroidism, a discovery set of about a hundred patients (43 ophthalmopathy, roughly 60 stable hyperthyroidism) was enrolled. The independent validation cohort included some 19 hyperthyroidism patients plus 17 patients who later progressed from hyperthyroidism to ophthalmopathy. In five to seven hyperthyroidism patients, T-cell repertoires of thyroid tissue and blood were compared. After sampling, hyperthyroidism patients received methimazole starting at 30 mg daily, and ophthalmopathy patients received high-dose intravenous methylprednisolone. What the authors observed across the whole study: In cross-validation, the 13-signature model distinguished ophthalmopathy from stable hyperthyroidism with approximately 85% sensitivity and around 81% specificity, and in the test set the corresponding values were approximately 80% and 75%. Among expanded thyroid clonotypes with frequency above 0.001, most also showed up in blood, which suggests that blood repertoires may reflect the thyroid immune response. Sample size was not predetermined statistically, and investigators were not blinded to group allocation. In validation, the model predicted ophthalmopathy progression with about 70% sensitivity and 72.22% specificity; some 13 predicted patients were CT-confirmed with GO in a median of approximately six months.

The sequence is built from TRBV20-1 and TRBJ2-7; perhaps TRBD2 is the D gene, with 6 bases matching. The receptor's source is an adult man with Graves' hyperthyroidism. The material sequenced was peripheral blood or thyroid tissue (not recorded which). The DNA sequence is TGCAGTGCTAGAGATGCGGGGTTCGAGCAGTACTTC. The encoded protein is CSARDAGFEQYF.